This is a list of T cell receptor beta chains from one sample in a study of shared clonotypes between healthy human individuals. TCRdb keeps only in-frame clones here, not all; method: immunoSEQ multiplex PCR. In the table there are approximately 650,000 clones, roughly 95% of which are singletons. Input material: naive CD8+ T cells sorted from blood. The receptors here all came from a woman under 40 in good health. Each CDR3 is given with its conserved first and last residue. The D gene is left open where the match is weak. Rows may omit the clone size; those that give it use once, few, many or a size class.

.,TRBJ1-3,TRBV18,.,TGTGCCAGCTCACCACAGAAGGGCCGGGAATCTGGAAACACCATATATTTT,CASSPQKGRESGNTIYF
.,TRBJ2-3,TRBV4-1,TRBD2,TGCGCCAGCAGCCAAGATGAAATAGCGGGAGACACAGATACGCAGTATTTT,CASSQDEIAGDTDTQYF
.,TRBJ2-2,TRBV27,.,TGTGCCAGCAGCCAGGGCAACGGGGAGCTGTTTTTT,CASSQGNGELFF
.,TRBJ2-7,TRBV27,TRBD2,TGTGCCAGCAGTTTATATCCTAGCGGGAGATCCGAGCAGTACTTC,CASSLYPSGRSEQYF
.,TRBJ1-3,TRBV11-2,.,TGTGCCAGCAGCTCGACTGCGAACTCTGGAAACACCATATATTTT,CASSSTANSGNTIYF
.,TRBJ2-7,TRBV4-1,TRBD1,TGCGCCAGCAGCCACAGAACCGGGACAGACTACTACGAGCAGTACTTC,CASSHRTGTDYYEQYF
.,TRBJ2-1,TRBV4-1,.,TGCGCCAGCAGCCAGACGACAGGCCTCGAGCAGTTCTTC,CASSQTTGLEQFF
.,TRBJ1-6,TRBV28,.,TGTGCCAGCAGTTTCCCTCGGGGAGAAGTCTCCTATAATTCACCCCTCCACTTT,CASSFPRGEVSYNSPLHF
few,TRBJ1-1,TRBV5-6,.,TGTGCCAGCAGCCCCTGGGGCGGGGGCAGGAACACTGAAGCTTTCTTT,CASSPWGGGRNTEAFF
.,TRBJ1-1,TRBV28,.,TGTGCCAGCAGTTTTAGGGTTTTTGGGAAAACTGAAGCTTTCTTT,CASSFRVFGKTEAFF
.,TRBJ1-5,TRBV7-9,.,TGTGCCAGCTCTCGAGAGAATCAGCCCCAGCATTTT,CASSRENQPQHF
.,TRBJ2-7,TRBV20-1,.,TGCAGTGCTCTTCCCTACGAGCAGTACTTC,CSALPYEQYF
.,TRBJ2-3,TRBV27,.,TGTGCCAGCAGTTATATTGGCATAACGGACACCCCTAGCACAGATACGCAGTATTTT,CASSYIGITDTPSTDTQYF
.,TRBJ1-2,TRBV7-9,.,TGTGCCAGCAGCTTAGGGACTACTAACTATGGCTACACCTTC,CASSLGTTNYGYTF
.,TRBJ2-3,TRBV28,TRBD2,TGTGCCAGCAGTATACTAGCGGAAGGCACAGATACGCAGTATTTT,CASSILAEGTDTQYF
.,TRBJ2-2,TRBV7-9,.,TGTGCCAGCAGCTTCGGGATTAGGGAGCTGTTTTTT,CASSFGIRELFF
.,TRBJ1-3,TRBV4-1,.,TGCGCCAGCAGCCAAGAATGGGTCACAGGGTATGGAAACACCATATATTTT,CASSQEWVTGYGNTIYF
.,TRBJ2-7,TRBV27,.,TGTGCCAGCAGTTTAATCGGGACACACTACGAGCAGTACTTC,CASSLIGTHYEQYF
.,TRBJ2-1,TRBV28,TRBD2,TGTGCCAGCAGTTTTCGTCTAGCGGCCAATGAGCAGTTCTTC,CASSFRLAANEQFF
.,TRBJ2-1,TRBV6-5,TRBD2,TGTGCCAGCAGTTACTCATCCCTAGCGGGAAGTGAGCAGTTCTTC,CASSYSSLAGSEQFF
.,TRBJ2-7,TRBV13,.,TGTGCCAGCAGCTTTTCCCCCCGGGATACAAGATACGAGCAGTACTTC,CASSFSPRDTRYEQYF
few,TRBJ1-1,TRBV5-1,.,TGCGCCACTAAGGGGGTTGGAGACACTGAAGCTTTCTTT,CATKGVGDTEAFF
.,TRBJ2-7,TRBV6-1,TRBD1,TGTGCCAGCAAGTTAGGGGGCAACGAGCAGTACTTC,CASKLGGNEQYF
.,TRBJ2-4,TRBV28,TRBD2,TGTGCCAGCAGTTTCCCCCTGGTAGCGGGAGAACTAGCCAAAAACATTCAGTACTTC,CASSFPLVAGELAKNIQYF
.,TRBJ2-7,TRBV19,TRBD1,TGTGCCAGTAGTATGGGACAGGCGAAGTACTTC,CASSMGQAKYF
few,TRBJ2-7,TRBV27,TRBD2,TGTGCCAGCCGATTCGGGACTAGCTACGAGCAGTACTTC,CASRFGTSYEQYF
.,TRBJ2-3,TRBV27,TRBD2,TGTGCCAGCAGCTCCCGTCCGGGACTAGCGGGAGGGCCCGCGGATACGCAGTATTTT,CASSSRPGLAGGPADTQYF
.,TRBJ2-7,TRBV6-5,TRBD1,TGTGCCAGCAGTTATTCCGTGGGACAGGGGGTATACGAGCAGTACTTC,CASSYSVGQGVYEQYF
.,TRBJ2-5,TRBV28,.,TGTGCCAGCAGTCCTCCCACTACGGAGGGAGAGACCCAGTACTTC,CASSPPTTEGETQYF
once,TRBJ2-7,TRBV29-1,TRBD1,TGCAGCGCGGTCGGGACAGCGACCTACGAGCAGTACTTC,CSAVGTATYEQYF
.,TRBJ2-1,TRBV5-6,.,TGTGCCAGCAGCTTGTTTCAGGGAAGGGCGGATGAGCAGTTCTTC,CASSLFQGRADEQFF
.,TRBJ2-7,TRBV13,.,TGTGCCAGCAGCCCCCAGACAGGTATCCACGAGCAGTACTTC,CASSPQTGIHEQYF
.,TRBJ1-5,TRBV28,.,TGTGCCAGCGTTCTACTCCGCCCCGCCGGGGACTATAGCAATCAGCCCCAGCATTTT,CASVLLRPAGDYSNQPQHF
.,TRBJ2-7,TRBV7-8,.,TGTGCCAGCAGCTTTTACAGCGAGCAGTACTTC,CASSFYSEQYF
.,TRBJ1-2,TRBV27,TRBD1,TGTGCCAGCAGTCCAAACGCAGGGGGCTATGGCTACACCTTC,CASSPNAGGYGYTF
.,TRBJ2-7,TRBV13,TRBD2,TGTGCCAGCAGCCCGACTAGCGGGAGTGTTGGCGAGCAGTACTTC,CASSPTSGSVGEQYF
.,TRBJ1-3,TRBV28,.,TGTGCCAGCAGTTTAGTAGGAGACAGAAACACCATATATTTT,CASSLVGDRNTIYF
.,TRBJ2-3,TRBV13,.,TGTGCCAGCAGCACTAGGGAGACTAGCACAGATACGCAGTATTTT,CASSTRETSTDTQYF
.,TRBJ2-7,TRBV19,.,TGTGCCAGTAGTTCCCGACACGCAGGAGACCTCTCCTACGAGCAGTACTTC,CASSSRHAGDLSYEQYF
once,TRBJ2-7,TRBV28,.,TGTGCCAGCAGGTGGGACACCTCGTTTGGGGAGCAGTACTTC,CASRWDTSFGEQYF
.,TRBJ1-2,TRBV9,.,TGTGCCAGCAGCGCGGGGGCCGGGGGTAACTATGGCTACACCTTC,CASSAGAGGNYGYTF
.,TRBJ1-2,TRBV27,.,TGTGCCAGCAGACCCGCCCCTCAGATTCACTATGGCTACACCTTC,CASRPAPQIHYGYTF
.,TRBJ2-1,TRBV13,TRBD2,TGTGCCAGCAGCACTTTAGCGGGAGATTTCAATGAGCAGTTCTTC,CASSTLAGDFNEQFF
.,TRBJ2-5,TRBV6-5,.,TGTGCCAGCTCAACGGGAGGGCCCACAGGGGCCCAGTACTTC,CASSTGGPTGAQYF
.,TRBJ2-2,TRBV19,.,TGTGCCAGTACATCGGGACTGACCGGGGAGCTGTTTTTT,CASTSGLTGELFF
.,TRBJ2-1,TRBV14,TRBD2,TGTGCCAGCAGCCACCTAAGCGGGAGGCTCAATGAGCAGTTCTTC,CASSHLSGRLNEQFF
once,TRBJ1-2,TRBV5-4,TRBD1,TGTGCCAGCAGCCGACAGGGGGGCTATGGCTACACCTTC,CASSRQGGYGYTF
.,TRBJ2-7,TRBV27,TRBD2,TGTGCCAGCAGTGCCTGGGGCGGGAGGGACGAGCAGTACTTC,CASSAWGGRDEQYF
few,TRBJ2-7,TRBV28,.,TGTGCCAGCAGTGGGCCTAAATACGAGCAGTACTTC,CASSGPKYEQYF
.,TRBJ2-3,TRBV2,.,TGTGCCAGCAGCGCTATCGACTCCACAGATACGCAGTATTTT,CASSAIDSTDTQYF
.,TRBJ2-7,TRBV2,TRBD2,TGTGCCAGCAGGAGCCGGGCTAGCGGGAGTTACGAGCAGTACTTC,CASRSRASGSYEQYF